This is a list of T cell receptor beta chains from one sample in a study of blood T cell repertoires in COVID-19. This table comes from immunoSEQ multiplex PCR, and its TCRdb copy is limited to in-frame clones, with some not included. The data show roughly 80,000 clones, around 69% seen once. Sequenced material: peripheral blood. All receptors derive from a man between 65 and 85 years old with active or convalescent COVID-19. The CDR3 runs from the conserved cysteine through the conserved F or W. D genes are given only for firm matches. Only some rows state a clone size, as once, few, many or a class for expanded clones.

clone size: .
V gene: TRBV18
D gene: .
J gene: TRBJ2-1
CDR3 protein: CASHSPLIGFNEQFF
CDR3 DNA: TGTGCCAGCCACTCACCCCTGATCGGGTTCAATGAGCAGTTCTTC

clone size: .
V gene: TRBV6-5
D gene: .
J gene: TRBJ1-1
CDR3 protein: CASRPLDRNTEAFF
CDR3 DNA: TGTGCCAGCAGGCCACTCGACAGGAACACTGAAGCTTTCTTT

clone size: .
V gene: TRBV7-9
D gene: .
J gene: TRBJ2-7
CDR3 protein: CASSFSEGNEQYF
CDR3 DNA: TGTGCCAGCAGCTTTTCTGAGGGCAACGAGCAGTACTTC

clone size: .
V gene: TRBV18
D gene: TRBD1
J gene: TRBJ1-5
CDR3 protein: CASSEQGADQPQHF
CDR3 DNA: TGTGCCAGCTCAGAGCAGGGGGCGGATCAGCCCCAGCATTTT

clone size: .
V gene: TRBV19
D gene: TRBD1
J gene: TRBJ2-6
CDR3 protein: CASSQQGAPSSGANVLTF
CDR3 DNA: TGTGCCAGTAGTCAACAGGGGGCGCCCAGCTCTGGGGCCAACGTCCTGACTTTC

clone size: .
V gene: TRBV7-9
D gene: .
J gene: TRBJ1-1
CDR3 protein: CASSLGHYTEAFF
CDR3 DNA: TGTGCCAGCAGCTTAGGGCATTACACTGAAGCTTTCTTT

clone size: .
V gene: TRBV6-5
D gene: .
J gene: TRBJ1-5
CDR3 protein: CASSYSSPASGQPQHF
CDR3 DNA: TGTGCCAGCAGTTACTCGAGCCCCGCCTCAGGCCAGCCCCAGCATTTT

clone size: .
V gene: TRBV14
D gene: .
J gene: TRBJ2-6
CDR3 protein: CASSQRQSVLTLSGANVLTF
CDR3 DNA: TGTGCCAGCAGCCAAAGGCAGAGCGTGCTAACTCTCTCTGGGGCCAACGTCCTGACTTTC

clone size: .
V gene: TRBV6-5
D gene: .
J gene: TRBJ1-1
CDR3 protein: CASSSTGMNTEAFF
CDR3 DNA: TGTGCCAGCAGTTCCACGGGGATGAACACTGAAGCTTTCTTT

clone size: .
V gene: TRBV5-1
D gene: TRBD1
J gene: TRBJ2-5
CDR3 protein: CASSLLGTAKETQYF
CDR3 DNA: TGCGCCAGCAGCTTGTTAGGGACAGCAAAAGAGACCCAGTACTTC

clone size: few
V gene: TRBV6-5
D gene: TRBD1
J gene: TRBJ1-2
CDR3 protein: CASRLQGGAYGYTF
CDR3 DNA: TGTGCCAGCAGGTTACAGGGGGGCGCCTATGGCTACACCTTC

clone size: .
V gene: TRBV2
D gene: .
J gene: TRBJ1-5
CDR3 protein: CASSETANQPQHF
CDR3 DNA: TGTGCCAGCAGTGAAACAGCTAATCAGCCCCAGCATTTT

clone size: .
V gene: TRBV10-3
D gene: .
J gene: TRBJ1-2
CDR3 protein: CAISARSGDPNGYTF
CDR3 DNA: TGTGCCATCAGTGCGCGATCAGGGGACCCTAATGGCTACACCTTC

clone size: .
V gene: TRBV9
D gene: .
J gene: TRBJ1-2
CDR3 protein: CASSINQVNYGYTF
CDR3 DNA: TGTGCCAGCAGCATAAACCAGGTGAACTATGGCTACACCTTC

clone size: .
V gene: TRBV4-2
D gene: .
J gene: TRBJ2-5
CDR3 protein: CASSQRGSGYKETQYF
CDR3 DNA: TGTGCCAGCAGCCAACGCGGATCTGGTTATAAAGAGACCCAGTACTTC

clone size: few
V gene: TRBV18
D gene: .
J gene: TRBJ1-1
CDR3 protein: CASSSATGVRNTEAFF
CDR3 DNA: TGTGCCAGCTCATCAGCGACAGGAGTCAGGAACACTGAAGCTTTCTTT

clone size: .
V gene: TRBV27
D gene: TRBD1
J gene: TRBJ1-5
CDR3 protein: CASSTGEYQPQHF
CDR3 DNA: TGTGCCAGCAGCACAGGGGAGTATCAGCCCCAGCATTTT

clone size: few
V gene: TRBV29-1
D gene: .
J gene: TRBJ2-5
CDR3 protein: CSVLQGIQTQYF
CDR3 DNA: TGCAGCGTTCTACAGGGAATTCAGACCCAGTACTTC

clone size: .
V gene: TRBV30
D gene: TRBD1
J gene: TRBJ1-1
CDR3 protein: CAWSSGQGDTEAFF
CDR3 DNA: TGTGCCTGGAGTTCGGGACAGGGGGACACTGAAGCTTTCTTT

clone size: once
V gene: TRBV11-3
D gene: .
J gene: TRBJ1-2
CDR3 protein: CASSLGGGYTF
CDR3 DNA: TGTGCCAGCAGCTTAGGAGGGGGCTACACCTTC

clone size: few
V gene: TRBV4-1
D gene: TRBD2
J gene: TRBJ2-3
CDR3 protein: CASSQQGSSGFTDTQYF
CDR3 DNA: TGCGCCAGCAGCCAACAGGGTTCTAGCGGATTCACAGATACGCAGTATTTT

clone size: once
V gene: TRBV7-3
D gene: .
J gene: TRBJ2-1
CDR3 protein: CASSRQGSSYNEQFF
CDR3 DNA: TGTGCCAGCAGCCGGCAAGGGAGCTCCTACAATGAGCAGTTCTTC

clone size: .
V gene: TRBV5-5
D gene: .
J gene: TRBJ2-5
CDR3 protein: CASSFGATQETQYF
CDR3 DNA: TGTGCCAGCTCGTTCGGAGCCACACAAGAGACCCAGTACTTC

clone size: .
V gene: TRBV30
D gene: .
J gene: TRBJ1-4
CDR3 protein: CASSAGAEEKLFF
CDR3 DNA: TGTGCCTCCTCAGCGGGGGCGGAGGAAAAACTGTTTTTT

clone size: few
V gene: TRBV7-3
D gene: TRBD2
J gene: TRBJ2-5
CDR3 protein: CASSRLAGLETQYF
CDR3 DNA: TGTGCCAGCAGCAGACTAGCGGGGCTAGAGACCCAGTACTTC

clone size: .
V gene: TRBV18
D gene: TRBD1
J gene: TRBJ1-2
CDR3 protein: CASSRDREAARGYTF
CDR3 DNA: TGTGCCAGCTCACGAGACAGGGAAGCCGCGCGGGGCTACACCTTC

clone size: once
V gene: TRBV5-1
D gene: .
J gene: TRBJ2-6
CDR3 protein: CASSPQRTGANVLTF
CDR3 DNA: TGCGCCAGCAGCCCCCAGAGGACTGGGGCCAACGTCCTGACTTTC

clone size: .
V gene: TRBV12-1
D gene: .
J gene: TRBJ2-1
CDR3 protein: CASSFEGDRGDIEQFF
CDR3 DNA: TGTGCCAGCAGCTTTGAGGGGGACAGGGGAGATATTGAGCAGTTCTTC

clone size: .
V gene: TRBV3-1/TRBV3-2
D gene: TRBD1
J gene: TRBJ1-5
CDR3 protein: CASSQPDRVNQPQHF
CDR3 DNA: TGTGCCAGCAGCCAACCCGACAGGGTTAATCAGCCCCAGCATTTT

clone size: .
V gene: TRBV7-9
D gene: .
J gene: TRBJ2-3
CDR3 protein: CASSLSSLTDTQYF
CDR3 DNA: TGTGCCAGCAGCTTATCTAGCCTCACAGATACGCAGTATTTT

clone size: .
V gene: TRBV20-1
D gene: .
J gene: TRBJ2-5
CDR3 protein: CSASLQGILETQYF
CDR3 DNA: TGCAGTGCTAGTTTACAGGGAATTTTGGAGACCCAGTACTTC

clone size: .
V gene: TRBV2
D gene: TRBD1
J gene: TRBJ1-2
CDR3 protein: CASVRQGTVYGYTF
CDR3 DNA: TGTGCCAGCGTTAGACAGGGCACGGTCTATGGCTACACCTTC

clone size: .
V gene: TRBV25-1
D gene: TRBD2
J gene: TRBJ2-5
CDR3 protein: CASSEIGLAGGPWETQYF
CDR3 DNA: TGTGCCAGCAGTGAAATCGGACTAGCGGGGGGGCCGTGGGAGACCCAGTACTTC

clone size: .
V gene: TRBV10-3
D gene: .
J gene: TRBJ2-3
CDR3 protein: CAIRGALSDTQYF
CDR3 DNA: TGTGCCATCAGGGGGGCCTTGTCAGATACGCAGTATTTT

clone size: few
V gene: TRBV19
D gene: .
J gene: TRBJ1-1
CDR3 protein: CASNNKGMNTEAFF
CDR3 DNA: TGTGCCAGTAATAACAAGGGGATGAACACTGAAGCTTTCTTT

clone size: .
V gene: TRBV10-3
D gene: TRBD2
J gene: TRBJ2-5
CDR3 protein: CAISASGGQETQYF
CDR3 DNA: TGTGCCATCAGTGCTAGCGGGGGGCAAGAGACCCAGTACTTC

clone size: .
V gene: TRBV4-1
D gene: .
J gene: TRBJ1-3
CDR3 protein: CASSSPSGDYSGNTIYF
CDR3 DNA: TGCGCCAGCAGCTCCCCCTCCGGGGACTACTCTGGAAACACCATATATTTT

clone size: .
V gene: TRBV11-2
D gene: .
J gene: TRBJ1-4
CDR3 protein: CASSLGAGDLRF
CDR3 DNA: TGTGCCAGCAGCTTAGGGGCGGGCGACCTCCGTTTT

clone size: .
V gene: TRBV4-1
D gene: TRBD1
J gene: TRBJ2-3
CDR3 protein: CASSQERSTGGSTDTQYF
CDR3 DNA: TGCGCCAGCAGCCAAGAAAGGTCAACAGGGGGTAGCACAGATACGCAGTATTTT

clone size: .
V gene: TRBV28
D gene: TRBD2
J gene: TRBJ2-5
CDR3 protein: CASSSGSGGKETQYF
CDR3 DNA: TGTGCCAGCAGTTCGGGGAGCGGGGGGAAAGAGACCCAGTACTTC

clone size: .
V gene: TRBV6-5
D gene: TRBD1
J gene: TRBJ1-5
CDR3 protein: CASRVTGGNQPQHF
CDR3 DNA: TGTGCCAGCAGAGTCACAGGGGGGAATCAGCCCCAGCATTTT

clone size: .
V gene: TRBV19
D gene: .
J gene: TRBJ1-1
CDR3 protein: CATTRGRGSEAFF
CDR3 DNA: TGTGCCACGACCCGTGGAAGGGGGTCTGAAGCTTTCTTT

clone size: .
V gene: TRBV28
D gene: TRBD2
J gene: TRBJ2-3
CDR3 protein: CASSLPGIRAGDTDTQYF
CDR3 DNA: TGTGCCAGCAGTTTGCCCGGAATTCGAGCGGGGGACACAGATACGCAGTATTTT

clone size: .
V gene: TRBV5-1
D gene: .
J gene: TRBJ2-1
CDR3 protein: CASSLTEQSSYNEQFF
CDR3 DNA: TGCGCCAGCAGCTTGACAGAACAGAGCTCCTACAATGAGCAGTTCTTC